Following are 17 T cell receptor beta chains from one sample sequenced in a study of T cells in women clearing cervical HPV infection. The assay was immunoSEQ multiplex PCR, and TCRdb's table has in-frame clones only and misses some. The sample spans about 15,000 clones; the ten largest clones claim roughly a tenth. Sequencing was carried out using blood buffy coat. These receptors were collected from a woman between 18 and 70 years old with a cervical HPV16 infection that either progressed to CIN3+ or cleared (not recorded which).

A remark on this clone: The read falls 3 residues short of the CDR3 end, and the missing part is taken from the germline J gene. The chain carries TRBV7-2 and TRBJ2-5; the match to TRBD2 covers 9 bases. This CDR3 spans 13 amino acids. Trimming removed 7 bases from V and 3 bases from J; junction bases left unmatched: 3. The V gene's germline CDR1 is SGHTA and CDR2 FQGNSA. Partial CDR3 DNA: TGTGCCAGCAAACCTAGCGGGAAAGAGACC. This encodes CASKPSGKET. The whole CDR3 region reads CASKPSGKETQYF. Looking up the rest from reference TRBV7-2 and TRBJ2-5 gives the full variable domain: GAGVSQSPSNKVTEKGKDVELRCDPISGHTALYWYRQSLGQGLEFLIYFQGNSAPDKSGLPSDRFSAERTGGSVSTLTIQRTQQEDSAVYLCASKPSGKETQYFGPGTRLLVL.

By frequency, this clone is medium-sized. Read data end 3 residues before the CDR3 end; the end is taken from the germline J gene. The V and J genes are TRBV7-9 and TRBJ2-5; maybe TRBD1 (5 bases). V was trimmed by 1 base and J by 2 bases, leaving 8 bases between them. CDR3 length equals 14 residues. The germline gives CDR1 SEHNR, CDR2 FQNEAQ (reference sequence). CDR3 region: CASSLGAGQETQYF. CDR3 DNA, as far as it was read: TGTGCCAGCAGCTTAGGAGCAGGGCAAGAGACC.

Points on this clone: With the read ending 3 residues before the CDR3 end, the germline J gene is used to fill in that end. This chain links TRBV7-2 with TRBJ2-1, with D possibly TRBD2 on 6 matching bases. Per the germline V gene, CDR1 is SGHTA and CDR2 is FQGNSA. The CDR3 runs 14 residues. With 5 bases removed from V and 4 bases from J, the gap between germline ends came to 12 bases. Partial CDR3 DNA: TGTGCCAGCAGCCCTCGCGGGGTTTACAATGAG. It specifies CASSPRGVYNE. The CDR3 in its entirety is CASSPRGVYNEQFF.

Note on this clone: Read sequence stops 3 residues before the CDR3 end, and the germline J gene provides the missing end. The J gene is TRBJ1-6, the V gene TRBV20-1, with D tentatively TRBD1 (6 bases). CDR3 length equals 15 residues. Trimming took 6 bases from V and 9 from J, leaving 21 bases between them. Germline-derived CDR1 and CDR2 are DFQATT and SNEGSKA (reference sequence). The CDR3 protein is CSARPQGQVGSPLHF. The covered CDR3 bases are TGCAGTGCCAGACCACAGGGCCAGGTCGGTTCACCC.

In regard to this clone: The read ends 3 residues before the CDR3 terminus; that terminus is restored from the germline J gene. V and J are TRBV29-1 and TRBJ2-7; TRBD1 matches at 7 bases. J lost 1 base, V lost 5 bases, and 2 bases had no gene match. The CDR3 totals 12 residues. Germline V CDR1 and CDR2: SQVTM, ANQGSEA. The CDR3: CSVSGQSYEQYF. Incomplete CDR3 DNA: TGCAGCGTTTCGGGACAGTCCTACGAG.

Points on this clone: The read terminates 3 residues ahead of where the CDR3 ends, so the germline J gene completes it. The V call is TRBV18, the J call TRBJ1-2; 10 bases line up with TRBD1. Germline loops: CDR1 KGHSH, CDR2 LQKENI. After removal of 2 bases from V and 4 bases from J, the junction contained 16 bases not matched to a gene. This CDR3 has 19 residues. The CDR3 spells CASSPTLGTGAARFYGYTF. CDR3 DNA (partial): TGTGCCAGCTCACCAACATTAGGGACAGGGGCCGCAAGATTCTATGGC.

Notes on this clone: The DNA ends 3 residues before the CDR3 does, and the rest of the CDR3 is filled in from the germline J gene. The V and J genes are TRBV20-1 and TRBJ2-3, with 8 bases fitting TRBD2. Looked up from germline, CDR1 is DFQATT and CDR2 is SNEGSKA (reference sequence). V trimming: 3 bases; J trimming: 0 bases; junction bases outside the gene matches: 8. The CDR3 is 16 amino acids. The CDR3 region is CSARIAGFSSTDTQYF. The part of the CDR3 DNA that was read is TGCAGTGCTAGGATAGCGGGGTTCTCGAGCACAGATACG.

For this clone: The sequenced fragment ends 3 residues before the CDR3 boundary, so the rest is inferred from the germline J gene. J is TRBJ2-4 and V is TRBV29-1, with 8 bases fitting TRBD1. Looked up from germline, CDR1 is SQVTM and CDR2 is ANQGSEA. V trimming: 2 bases; J trimming: 6 bases; junction bases outside the gene matches: 6. The CDR3 totals 14 residues. CDR3 DNA, as far as it was read: TGCAGCGTTGAACCGACAGGGGCGACAAACATT. Its protein product is CSVEPTGATNI. The whole CDR3 reads CSVEPTGATNIQYF.

Comments on this clone: With the read ending 3 residues before the CDR3 end, the germline J gene is used to fill in that end. The chain combines TRBV5-1 with TRBJ2-1; 9 bases are shared with TRBD2. The CDR3 covers 15 residues. V shed 3 bases, J shed 5 bases, and the junction held 6 bases outside the gene matches. Germline CDR1 and CDR2: SGHRS and YFSETQ. CDR3 DNA, as far as it was read: TGCGCCAGCAGCTCTCGGGCTAGCGGGAACAATGAG. Its protein is CASSSRASGNNE. The whole CDR3 is CASSSRASGNNEQFF. The entire variable domain, with the rest obtained from reference TRBV5-1 and TRBJ2-1, is as follows: KAGVTQTPRYLIKTRGQQVTLSCSPISGHRSVSWYQQTPGQGLQFLFEYFSETQRNKGNFPGRFSGRQFSNSRSEMNVSTLELGDSALYLCASSSRASGNNEQFFGPGTRLTVL.

Remarks on this clone: The CDR3 extends 3 residues past the end of the read, so its final part is completed from the germline J gene. The rearrangement links TRBV5-1 to TRBJ2-3; D perhaps matches TRBD2 (6 bases). V gave up 4 bases and J gave up 6 bases, with 12 bases separating them. The CDR3 consists of 13 residues. In germline, CDR1 is SGHRS, CDR2 YFSETQ. The DNA read from the CDR3 is TGCGCCAGCAGCGGGCTTAGCGGCGATACG. The encoded protein is CASSGLSGDT. From start to end, the CDR3 is CASSGLSGDTQYF.

Points on this clone: Coverage ceases 3 residues before the CDR3 finishes, and the germline J gene fills in the end. The chain employs TRBV5-6 and TRBJ1-2; TRBD1 agrees at 8 bases. Germline V gives CDR1 SGHDT, CDR2 YYEEEE. This CDR3 spans 12 amino acids. With 4 bases clipped from V and 6 bases from J, the junction kept 2 bases outside the gene matches. This chain's CDR3 is CASSDRGHGYTF. Incomplete CDR3 DNA: TGTGCCAGCAGCGACAGGGGCCATGGC. The full variable domain, with the rest looked up from reference TRBV5-6 and TRBJ1-2, is DAGVTQSPTHLIKTRGQQVTLRCSPKSGHDTVSWYQQALGQGPQFIFQYYEEEERQRGNFPDRFSGHQFPNYSSELNVNALLLGDSALYLCASSDRGHGYTFGSGTRLTVV.

Its frequency marks this clone as medium-sized. The missing CDR3 end, 3 residues past where the read stops, is filled in from the germline J gene. The chain is built from TRBV5-1 and TRBJ1-4, with 8 bases matching TRBD1. The CDR3 contains 15 residues. From germline, CDR1 is SGHRS and CDR2 YFSETQ. With V trimmed by 0 bases and J by 7 bases, 5 bases remained unmatched. The CDR3 protein is CASSLDGQGVEKLFF. CDR3 DNA (partial): TGCGCCAGCAGCTTGGATGGACAGGGTGTTGAAAAA.

On this clone: The read gets to within 3 residues of the CDR3 end, and the germline J gene fills in the rest. This sequence joins TRBV20-1 and TRBJ1-2, with 8 nucleotides matching TRBD1. J was trimmed by 2 bases and V by 5 bases; bases with no gene match: 10. This CDR3 region has 15 residues. Per germline, CDR1 DFQATT and CDR2 SNEGSKA (reference sequence). The CDR3 loop reads CSAPGQGIGNYGYTF. Incomplete CDR3 DNA: TGCAGTGCTCCTGGACAGGGTATAGGGAACTATGGC.

On this clone: The read finishes 3 residues shy of the CDR3 end, and the germline J gene is used to complete it. This sequence joins TRBV29-1 and TRBJ2-7, with 9 bases aligning to TRBD1. J gave up 3 bases and V 6 bases, and 12 bases lay outside the gene matches. Germline lookup yields CDR1 SQVTM and CDR2 ANQGSEA. The CDR3 loop spans 15 amino acids. The CDR3 is CSVSKGGTGNYEQYF. CDR3 bases read: TGCAGCGTCTCTAAGGGGGGGACAGGGAACTACGAG.

To note about this clone: The CDR3 end falls 3 residues outside the read, so it is completed with the germline J gene. This chain uses TRBV4-2 with TRBJ2-1; 7 bases are a match to TRBD2. V lost 5 bases and J lost 3; bases outside the gene matches: 4. CDR1 LGHNA and CDR2 YNFKEQ come from the germline V gene. The CDR3 consists of 14 residues. CDR3 residues: CASSLGGVYNEQFF. The covered CDR3 bases are TGTGCCAGCAGCTTGGGGGGGGTCTACAATGAG.

This clone is classed as medium-sized by frequency. Read coverage stops 3 residues before the CDR3 terminus; the germline J gene supplies the remainder. This chain joins TRBV29-1 and TRBJ2-2; no firm D call. This CDR3 is built from 12 residues. V was cut by 4 bases and J by 5 bases, with 8 bases left in between. From germline, CDR1 is SQVTM and CDR2 ANQGSEA. CDR3 sequence: CSVGTGTGELFF. Partial CDR3 DNA: TGCAGCGTTGGTACCGGGACCGGGGAG.

This clone is medium-sized by frequency. The sequence runs out 3 residues before the end of the CDR3; the remainder is reconstructed from the germline J gene. The chain has TRBV27 and TRBJ2-3; D might be TRBD1 (5 bases). From germline, CDR1 is MNHEY and CDR2 SMNVEV (reference sequence). With 5 bases removed from V and 0 bases from J, the gap between germline ends came to 21 bases. The CDR3 has 18 amino acids. CDR3 region: CASSPIYGATTSTDTQYF. CDR3 DNA, as far as it was read: TGTGCCAGCAGTCCAATCTATGGGGCGACAACTAGCACAGATACG.